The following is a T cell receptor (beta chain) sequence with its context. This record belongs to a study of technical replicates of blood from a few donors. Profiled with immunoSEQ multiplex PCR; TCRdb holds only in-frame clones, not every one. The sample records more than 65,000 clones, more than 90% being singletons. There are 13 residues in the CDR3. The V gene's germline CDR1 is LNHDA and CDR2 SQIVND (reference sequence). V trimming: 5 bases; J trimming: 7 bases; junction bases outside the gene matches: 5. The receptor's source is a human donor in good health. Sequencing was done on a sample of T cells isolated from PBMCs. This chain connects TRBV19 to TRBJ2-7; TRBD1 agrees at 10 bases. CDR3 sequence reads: CASSRQGAGEQYF. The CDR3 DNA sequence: TGTGCCAGTAGTCGACAGGGGGCGGGAGAGCAGTACTTC.